This entry concerns a single TCR beta chain. Its specificity is unknown. The culture ran for roughly ten days before CD4+ T cells were isolated. Negative nucleocapsid antibody tests before and after vaccination confirmed no previous SARS-CoV-2 infection. Fresh IL-2-containing medium replaced half the medium on days 3 and 7. V lost 0 bases and J lost 5, with 14 bases in between. The germline V gene encodes CDR1 MNHEY and CDR2 SMNVEV (reference sequence). This CDR3 is 15 amino acids long. The data were produced by immunoSEQ multiplex PCR, yet TCRdb's version contains in-frame clones alone and is incomplete. This table has about 30,000 clones, 55% to 65% appearing once. This sample was included in a study of vaccination effects on CD4 cells after COVID-19. Study-wide context: Each participant was administered two doses of either the BNT162b2 or the mRNA-1273 vaccine. Points from the study as a whole: Late in the post-vaccination period, infection-induced and vaccine-induced clones underwent marked clonal contraction.

This chain links TRBV27 with TRBJ2-7; D not certain. The specimen was CD4+ T cells from PBMCs cultured without peptide, collected before COVID-19 vaccination. The clonotype originates from a human donor who received a COVID-19 vaccine. This chain's CDR3 is CASSLSLPGSHEQYF. CDR3 nucleotides: TGTGCCAGCAGTTTATCCCTTCCGGGTAGCCACGAGCAGTACTTC.